One sample yielded the 15 T cell receptor beta chains listed below, sequenced in a study of T cells in localized non-small cell lung cancer. Only in-frame clones appear in the TCRdb table, and some are missing; sequencing was by immunoSEQ multiplex PCR. The sample yields 1,500 to 2,000 clones, 25% to 30% seen once. The starting material was lung tumor tissue, obtained before any cancer treatment. The source is a woman between 35 and 70 years old with stage I lung adenocarcinoma.

The V and J genes are TRBV25-1 and TRBJ2-1; 9 bases match TRBD1. V was pared by 6 bases and J by 9 bases, with 9 bases of the junction left unmatched. Germline V gene sequence: CDR1 MGHDK, CDR2 SYGVNS. The CDR3 runs 14 residues. The CDR3 DNA is TGTGCCAGCAGGGGGGACAGGGTTTTCGGTGAGCAGTTCTTC. Its protein is CASRGDRVFGEQFF.

This clone is medium-sized in the sample. The CDR3 reads CASSPEPGQGDNGYTF. The CDR3 bases are TGTGCCAGCAGCCCTGAACCGGGACAGGGTGATAATGGCTACACCTTC. The chain combines TRBV11-3 with TRBJ1-2; 9 bases agree with TRBD1. The CDR3 runs to 16 residues. The J segment lost 6 bases and the V segment lost 5 bases, leaving 13 bases of the junction unmatched. CDR1 is SGHNT, CDR2 YENEEA, per germline.

V is TRBV15 and J is TRBJ2-1; D unclear. The CDR3 runs 15 residues. Germline assignment: CDR1 LNHNV and CDR2 YYDKDF (reference sequence). V was shortened by 3 bases and J by 4 bases, with 13 bases between the two germline ends. The chain's CDR3 is CATSSGIGRYNEQFF. In DNA form, the CDR3 reads TGTGCCACCAGCAGCGGTATCGGACGGTACAATGAGCAGTTCTTC.

This clone was seen more than once but under ten times. The J gene is TRBJ2-7, the V gene TRBV19, with a tentative D call TRBD1 (6 bases). This CDR3 is 14 amino acids long. From germline, CDR1 is LNHDA and CDR2 SQIVND (reference sequence). Trimming took 3 bases from V and 6 from J, leaving 15 bases between them. CDR3 residues: CASSIGAGVSEQYF. The CDR3 coding sequence is TGTGCCAGTAGTATTGGGGCAGGGGTCAGCGAGCAGTACTTC.

The chain links TRBV19 to TRBJ2-7; no clear D gene. The CDR3 runs to 12 residues. Germline-derived CDR1 and CDR2 are LNHDA and SQIVND (reference sequence). Deletions cut 8 bases from V and 2 bases from J, with 10 bases between. This CDR3 is CASGPTTYEQYF. Here the CDR3 DNA reads TGTGCCAGTGGGCCCACCACCTACGAGCAGTACTTC.

The V gene is TRBV19, the J gene TRBJ1-1; possibly TRBD1 for D (5 bases). Germline CDR1 LNHDA, CDR2 SQIVND (reference sequence). The CDR3 totals 17 residues. The V end lost 10 bases, the J end lost 0 bases, and 24 bases lay between the germline ends. CDR3 loop: CATNWGGDGEMNTEAFF. The CDR3 DNA sequence: TGTGCCACCAACTGGGGGGGGGACGGTGAGATGAACACTGAAGCTTTCTTT.

This clone is medium-sized (0.01 to 0.1%). The chain is built from TRBV11-3 and TRBJ2-1; D perhaps matches TRBD2 (6 bases). Germline V gene lookup returns CDR1 SGHNT and CDR2 YENEEA. With 3 bases removed from V and 8 bases from J, the gap between germline ends came to 14 bases. This CDR3 is built from 14 residues. Written as DNA, the CDR3 is TGTGCCAGCAGCTTGGGAGGTGGTGTCGATGAGCAGTTCTTC. Residues: CASSLGGGVDEQFF.

This clone is deemed medium-sized (0.01 to 0.1%). Compared with germline, one end of the junction differs, possibly owing to a read error. The V gene is TRBV6-8, the J gene TRBJ1-2; D is ambiguous. The germline V gene encodes CDR1 MNHGY and CDR2 SAAAGT. This CDR3 spans 13 amino acids. CDR3 DNA sequence: TGTGCCAGCAGACCCGACCTGGACTATTGCTACACCTTC. This codes for CASRPDLDYCYTF.

J is TRBJ1-2 and V is TRBV9; no firm D call. V was clipped by 6 bases and J by 8 bases, with 17 bases between them. Germline V gene sequence: CDR1 SGDLS, CDR2 YYNGEE. This CDR3 is built from 13 residues. CDR3 sequence: CASTIEEGGGYTF. The CDR3, as DNA: TGTGCCAGCACGATCGAGGAGGGAGGAGGCTACACCTTC.

This clone showed up just a few times. This chain joins TRBV11-3 and TRBJ2-7; no reliable D call. Trimming shortened V by 3 bases and J by 2 bases, and 17 bases separated the two germline ends. The CDR3 length is 16 residues. Germline CDR1 SGHNT, CDR2 YENEEA. The CDR3 region is CASSLGSRPAAYEQYF. In nucleotides, the CDR3 is TGTGCCAGCAGCTTGGGTTCCCGACCGGCCGCCTACGAGCAGTACTTC.

This clone was detected a few times. The gene calls are TRBV6-8 and TRBJ1-5; the D gene is possibly TRBD1 (6 bases). This CDR3 comprises 16 residues. CDR1 and CDR2 from the germline V gene are MNHGY and SAAAGT. Trimming shortened V by 10 bases and J by 3 bases, and 22 bases separated the two germline ends. The CDR3 bases are TGTGCCACCTCATTGAGCGGGGGCGCTTCCAATCAGCCCCAGCATTTT. This codes for CATSLSGGASNQPQHF.

In this sample, this clone turned up a few times. CDR3 in amino acids: CASSRTGGVNGYTF. In DNA form, the CDR3 reads TGTGCCAGCAGCAGGACAGGGGGCGTTAATGGCTACACCTTC. This rearrangement joins TRBV11-3 to TRBJ1-2, with 11 nucleotides matching TRBD1. This CDR3 comprises 14 residues. The germline gives CDR1 SGHNT, CDR2 YENEEA. Trimming removed 5 bases from V and 6 bases from J; junction bases left unmatched: 5.

The chain couples TRBV23-1 to TRBJ2-7, with D perhaps matching TRBD2 (5 bases). TRBV23-1 is treated as an ORF (open reading frame) with a function not yet certain. The CDR3 length is 15 residues. Trimming took 3 bases from V and 0 from J, leaving 12 bases between them. The CDR3 loop reads CASSHARDTSYEQYF. DNA for the CDR3: TGCGCCAGCAGTCACGCGAGGGATACCTCCTACGAGCAGTACTTC.

The sample holds a few counts of this clone. The gene calls are TRBV15 and TRBJ2-7; TRBD1 matches 9 bases. CDR3 length: 15 amino acids. Trimming took 4 bases from V and 1 from J; bases not matched to a gene: 5. Per the germline V gene, CDR1 is LNHNV and CDR2 is YYDKDF (reference sequence). The CDR3 loop is CATSTETGGSYEQYF. The CDR3 nucleotides read TGTGCCACCAGCACCGAGACAGGGGGATCCTACGAGCAGTACTTC. The complete variable domain, with remaining parts taken from reference TRBV15 and TRBJ2-7, reads DAMVIQNPRYQVTQFGKPVTLSCSQTLNHNVMYWYQQKSSQAPKLLFHYYDKDFNNEADTPDNFQSRRPNTSFCFLDIRSPGLGDTAMYLCATSTETGGSYEQYFGPGTRLTVT.

In this sample, this clone is medium-sized. V is TRBV11-3 and J is TRBJ1-5; D is perhaps TRBD1 (5 bases). Trimming shortened V by 3 bases and J by 4 bases, and 13 bases separated the two germline ends. Germline V gene lookup returns CDR1 SGHNT and CDR2 YENEEA. This CDR3 contains 15 residues. CDR3: CASSFSGDPNQPQHF. CDR3 nucleotides: TGTGCCAGCAGCTTTAGCGGGGACCCGAATCAGCCCCAGCATTTT.